Shown below are 30 T cell receptor beta chains from a single sample sequenced in a study of cytomegalovirus exposure and HLA in healthy donors. PCR primers comprised 60 Vbeta and 13 Jbeta primers. Repertoires were generated with immunoSEQ multiplex PCR, while TCRdb's copy carries only in-frame clones and drops some. Of 150,000 or so clones in the sample, almost 80% are singletons; the top ten hold 1.5%. Sequencing used PBMCs. The receptors here all came from a female donor in good health and CMV-seronegative.

The J gene is TRBJ2-1, the V gene TRBV2; TRBD2 matches at 9 bases. The length of the CDR3 is 16 residues. The germline gives CDR1 SNHLY, CDR2 FYNNEI. Germline trimming cut 6 bases from V and 0 bases from J; bases unmatched to any gene: 6. The CDR3 DNA sequence: TGTGCCAGCAGAGCAAGCGGGAGGCCCTCCTACAATGAGCAGTTCTTC. Residues: CASRASGRPSYNEQFF.

The chain recombines TRBV10-3 with TRBJ2-6; 8 nucleotides agree with TRBD1. This CDR3 spans 17 amino acids. Germline CDR1 is ENHRY and CDR2 is SYGVKD. V shed 11 bases, J shed 0 bases, and the junction held 12 bases outside the gene matches. The CDR3 nucleotides are TGTGCCGTGTCACAGGGGGACCTTAGCTCTGGGGCCAACGTCCTGACTTTC. This codes for CAVSQGDLSSGANVLTF.

V usage is TRBV30 and J usage is TRBJ2-5, with 12 bases aligning to TRBD2. The V segment lost 2 bases and the J segment 5 bases; nucleotides outside the gene matches: 6. CDR1 and CDR2 from the germline V gene are GTSNPN and SVGIG (reference sequence). The CDR3 contains 15 residues. The CDR3 nucleotides are TGTGCCTGGAGTTCCGGACTAGCGGGAATGGAGACCCAGTACTTC. Residues: CAWSSGLAGMETQYF.

The chain is built from TRBV5-4 and TRBJ2-1; 12 bases map to TRBD2. Germline trimming cut 0 bases from V and 2 bases from J; bases unmatched to any gene: 0. Germline V gene lookup returns CDR1 SGHNT and CDR2 YYREEE (reference sequence). The CDR3 contains 16 residues. Written as DNA, the CDR3 is TGTGCCAGCAGCTTGGGGACTAGCGGGACCTACAATGAGCAGTTCTTC. Its translation is CASSLGTSGTYNEQFF.

The CDR3 is CASTFPTGQAFF. Here the CDR3 DNA reads TGTGCCAGCACCTTTCCTACAGGGCAAGCTTTCTTT. V usage is TRBV28 and J usage is TRBJ1-1, with D possibly being TRBD1 (6 bases). The CDR3 loop spans 12 amino acids. V lost 7 bases to trimming and J lost 9 bases, with 15 bases between them. The germline CDR1 and CDR2 sequences are MDHEN and SYDVKM.

This clone was seen more than once but under ten times. The rearrangement uses TRBV6-5 and TRBJ2-3; 7 nucleotides align to TRBD1. The trim removed 6 bases at V and 4 bases at J, leaving 7 bases unmatched. This CDR3 spans 14 amino acids. Germline CDR1 reads MNHEY; CDR2 reads SVGAGI. The CDR3 protein is CASRNRGISDTQYF. Written as DNA, the CDR3 is TGTGCCAGCAGGAACAGGGGAATATCAGATACGCAGTATTTT.

V gene TRBV11-1 combines with J gene TRBJ2-5; D is unclear. The CDR3 totals 13 residues. Per the germline V gene, CDR1 is SGHAT and CDR2 is FQDESV (reference sequence). V lost 9 bases and J lost 5, with 16 bases in between. CDR3 protein: CASRKREWETQYF. The CDR3 region has the DNA TGTGCCAGTCGAAAGCGTGAATGGGAGACCCAGTACTTC.

CDR3 sequence reads: CASSVEGTGNTDTQYF. In DNA, the CDR3 is TGTGCCAGCAGCGTAGAAGGGACAGGGAACACAGATACGCAGTATTTT. The chain employs TRBV9 and TRBJ2-3; 9 positions match TRBD1. Trimming removed 0 bases from V and 2 bases from J; junction bases left unmatched: 4. The CDR3 has 16 amino acids. Germline assignment: CDR1 SGDLS and CDR2 YYNGEE.

The chain's CDR3 is CASSFRGAAGANVLTF. CDR3 sequence (DNA): TGTGCCAGCAGCTTTCGAGGAGCTGCTGGGGCCAACGTCCTGACTTTC. This chain joins TRBV7-8 and TRBJ2-6; no firm D call. Germline V lookup: CDR1 SGHVS, CDR2 FQNEAQ. The germline V and J ends were trimmed by 3 bases and 2 bases, with 11 bases remaining between them. The CDR3 totals 16 residues.

The chain links TRBV6-1 to TRBJ2-5; TRBD1 is a possible D gene (6 bases). The CDR3 runs to 13 residues. Germline assignment: CDR1 MNHNS and CDR2 SASEGT. V lost 5 bases and J 3 bases, leaving 10 bases between the germline ends. CDR3 coding DNA: TGTGCCAGCAGTCGACGACAGGAAGAGACCCAGTACTTC. Protein sequence: CASSRRQEETQYF.

This chain joins TRBV30 and TRBJ2-7, with 7 bases that match TRBD2. The V segment lost 8 bases and the J segment 6 bases; nucleotides outside the gene matches: 19. CDR3 length: 15 residues. Per germline, CDR1 GTSNPN and CDR2 SVGIG (reference sequence). The CDR3 spells CAQSNGRAFSGEQYF. CDR3 bases: TGTGCCCAGAGTAATGGGAGGGCCTTCTCGGGCGAGCAGTACTTC. The full variable domain, with the rest looked up from reference TRBV30 and TRBJ2-7, is SQTIHQWPATLVQPVGSPLSLECTVEGTSNPNLYWYRQAAGRGLQLLFYSVGIGQISSEVPQNLSASRPQDRQFILSSKKLLLSDSGFYLCAQSNGRAFSGEQYFGPGTRLTVT.

This clone was detected only once. The chain employs TRBV7-2 and TRBJ2-3, with TRBD2 as a possible D gene (6 bases). The germline gives CDR1 SGHTA, CDR2 FQGNSA. The CDR3 sequence is 15 residues long. V lost 1 base to trimming and J lost 1 base, with 9 bases between them. CDR3 loop: CASSLVGGGTDTQYF. DNA for the CDR3: TGTGCCAGCAGCTTAGTCGGCGGGGGCACAGATACGCAGTATTTT.

The rearrangement uses TRBV30 and TRBJ2-1, with a tentative D call TRBD1 (5 bases). Trimming took off 5 bases at V and 4 bases at J, with 6 bases between the two ends. This CDR3 spans 11 amino acids. CDR1 is GTSNPN and CDR2 is SVGIG in the germline V gene (reference sequence). The CDR3 DNA sequence: TGTGCCTGGGACAGTTACAATGAGCAGTTCTTC. This sequence encodes CAWDSYNEQFF.

The V call is TRBV6-1, the J call TRBJ1-1, with 9 bases fitting TRBD1. Unmatched junction bases numbered 14, after V lost 10 bases and J lost 11 bases. Per germline, CDR1 MNHNS and CDR2 SASEGT. This CDR3 spans 13 amino acids. The CDR3 nucleotides are TGTGCCATCTCTCGGGGACAGGGCGTAAGCGCTTTCTTT. The encoded protein is CAISRGQGVSAFF.

The chain joins TRBV7-2 to TRBJ2-1; D uncertain. Deletions cut 6 bases from V and 5 bases from J, with 5 bases between. Germline assignment: CDR1 SGHTA and CDR2 FQGNSA. This CDR3 has 11 amino acids. Here the CDR3 DNA reads TGTGCCAGCAGTCAGAACAATGAGCAGTTCTTC. It translates to CASSQNNEQFF.

The gene calls are TRBV2 and TRBJ2-5; TRBD2 matches at 11 bases. This CDR3 is 17 amino acids long. CDR1 is SNHLY, CDR2 FYNNEI, per germline. J gave up 0 bases and V 6 bases, and 9 bases lay outside the gene matches. CDR3 coding DNA: TGTGCCAGCAGAGCCGCCTGGACTAGCGGGTACCAAGAGACCCAGTACTTC. This translates into CASRAAWTSGYQETQYF.

This clone was counted only a few times. CDR3 nucleotides: TGTGCCAGCAGCCCTAGCGGGAGACCCGGGGAGCTGTTTTTT. It codes for CASSPSGRPGELFF. The genes are TRBV11-2 and TRBJ2-2; 10 bases map to TRBD2. The length of the CDR3 is 14 residues. CDR1 and CDR2 from the germline V gene are SGHAT and FQNNGV. V shed 5 bases, J shed 6 bases, and the junction held 3 bases outside the gene matches.

A single count supports this clone. V usage is TRBV30 and J usage is TRBJ2-5, with D possibly TRBD1 on 6 matching bases. The CDR3 loop spans 13 amino acids. Germline CDR1 and CDR2: GTSNPN and SVGIG (reference sequence). V lost 4 bases and J lost 2, with 11 bases in between. The CDR3 DNA sequence: TGTGCCTGGACCCGGGACACTCAAGAGACCCAGTACTTC. Residues: CAWTRDTQETQYF.

The gene calls are TRBV7-8 and TRBJ2-5; TRBD2 matches 9 bases. The DNA matches TRBJ2-7 better at its end, which makes the J call doubtful. Germline values: CDR1 SGHVS, CDR2 FQNEAQ. This CDR3 has 14 amino acids. The CDR3: CASSLLAGSYEQYF. The CDR3 bases are TGTGCCAGCAGCTTACTAGCGGGGTCCTACGAGCAGTACTTC.

The chain combines TRBV28 with TRBJ2-7; D possibly corresponds to TRBD2 (7 bases). The CDR3 extends over 14 amino acids. Germline V gene lookup returns CDR1 MDHEN and CDR2 SYDVKM. V shed 6 bases and J shed 6 bases, with 18 bases lying between them. The CDR3 DNA is TGTGCCAGCAGCCCTGGGTCGGGGGGCAGCGAGCAGTACTTC. Amino acids: CASSPGSGGSEQYF. The full variable domain, its missing parts supplied by reference TRBV28 and TRBJ2-7, is DVKVTQSSRYLVKRTGEKVFLECVQDMDHENMFWYRQDPGLGLRLIYFSYDVKMKEKGDIPEGYSVSREKKERFSLILESASTNQTSMYLCASSPGSGGSEQYFGPGTRLTVT.

The chain carries TRBV7-2 and TRBJ2-7; possibly TRBD1 for D (6 bases). This CDR3 contains 14 residues. Germline V lookup: CDR1 SGHTA, CDR2 FQGNSA. V was shortened by 2 bases and J by 5 bases, with 13 bases between the two germline ends. CDR3 protein: CASSLNRVNDEQYF. The CDR3 DNA reads as TGTGCCAGCAGCTTAAACAGGGTTAATGACGAGCAGTACTTC.

This rearrangement joins TRBV5-1 to TRBJ2-1; perhaps TRBD2 as D (5 bases). The CDR3 is 15 amino acids. With 3 bases removed from V and 4 bases from J, the gap between germline ends came to 14 bases. CDR1 SGHRS and CDR2 YFSETQ come from the germline V gene. In nucleotides, the CDR3 is TGCGCCAGCAGCTCGGGATTGCTACTATACAATGAGCAGTTCTTC. Protein: CASSSGLLLYNEQFF.

This chain links TRBV5-1 with TRBJ2-2; possibly TRBD2 for D (7 bases). From germline, CDR1 is SGHRS and CDR2 YFSETQ. With 2 bases removed from V and 5 bases from J, the gap between germline ends came to 10 bases. This CDR3 has 14 amino acids. The CDR3: CASSFGGATGELFF. CDR3 sequence (DNA): TGCGCCAGCAGCTTTGGGGGGGCTACCGGGGAGCTGTTTTTT.

The chain couples TRBV7-9 to TRBJ2-4, with D perhaps TRBD1 (5 bases). From germline, CDR1 is SEHNR and CDR2 FQNEAQ (reference sequence). This CDR3 has 14 amino acids. V was trimmed by 1 base and J by 6 bases, leaving 10 bases between them. This chain's CDR3 is CASSLVQGRNIQYF. The CDR3 DNA reads TGTGCCAGCAGCTTAGTTCAGGGAAGAAACATTCAGTACTTC.

This chain connects TRBV6-5 to TRBJ1-4; 8 nucleotides line up with TRBD1. This CDR3 spans 13 amino acids. V lost 7 bases and J lost 8; bases outside the gene matches: 6. Germline-derived CDR1 and CDR2 are MNHEY and SVGAGI. The CDR3 loop is CASTQTGEEKLFF. DNA of the CDR3: TGTGCCAGCACCCAGACAGGGGAAGAAAAACTGTTTTTT.

V gene TRBV4-1 combines with J gene TRBJ2-6, with D tentatively TRBD1 (5 bases). CDR1 and CDR2 from the germline V gene are MGHRA and YSYEKL. The CDR3 has 17 amino acids. Trimming removed 4 bases from V and 0 bases from J, with 13 bases in between. The CDR3 protein is CASSLGHLDSGANVLTF. The CDR3 DNA reads TGCGCCAGCAGCCTCGGACACCTTGACTCTGGGGCCAACGTCCTGACTTTC.

The chain is built from TRBV28 and TRBJ2-1, with TRBD1 matching over 12 bases. Germline trimming cut 6 bases from V and 8 bases from J; bases unmatched to any gene: 8. CDR3 length: 15 residues. The germline CDR1 and CDR2 sequences are MDHEN and SYDVKM. In DNA, the CDR3 is TGTGCCAGCAGCCCCCGGGACAGGGGGCTCGATGAGCAGTTCTTC. Translated, it gives CASSPRDRGLDEQFF.

In nucleotides, the CDR3 is TGTGCCAGCAGCCACGCGGGACTAGCGGGAGGGGGCTCCTACAATGAGCAGTTCTTC. Amino acids: CASSHAGLAGGGSYNEQFF. The chain carries TRBV11-3 and TRBJ2-1; 16 bases align to TRBD2. V was clipped by 5 bases and J by 0 bases; unmatched bases: 7. CDR1 is SGHNT and CDR2 is YENEEA in the germline V gene. The CDR3 is made up of 19 amino acids.

The chain has TRBV5-4 and TRBJ2-7; 9 nucleotides match TRBD1. Germline-derived CDR1 and CDR2 are SGHNT and YYREEE (reference sequence). The CDR3 is made up of 14 amino acids. V gave up 4 bases and J gave up 6 bases; unmatched junction bases: 8. CDR3 bases: TGTGCCAGCAGCCTATCCGGGACAGGGAGCGAGCAGTACTTC. As protein: CASSLSGTGSEQYF.

This chain joins TRBV28 and TRBJ1-6, with D possibly TRBD1 on 6 matching bases. This CDR3 spans 13 amino acids. From germline, CDR1 is MDHEN and CDR2 SYDVKM. V was pared by 5 bases and J by 14 bases, with 16 bases between. The CDR3, as DNA: TGTGCCAGCAGTCCGCAACAGGGTACGGCCCTCCACTTT. Its protein is CASSPQQGTALHF.